This T cell receptor beta chain was captured by sequencing in a study of CD8 T cells in ankylosing spondylitis. V trimming: 0 bases; J trimming: 0 bases; junction bases outside the gene matches: 4. The CDR3 loop spans 16 amino acids. Germline V gives CDR1 SGHKS, CDR2 YYEKEE (reference sequence). Study-wide findings and caveats: Ankylosing spondylitis blood appeared to carry a characteristic TCR beta motif of eight or nine highly homologous variants. Clones tied to disease were said to be significantly enriched in matched ankylosing spondylitis synovial fluid.

Details on this clonotype: Its antigen remains unknown.

TCRdb redid the calling of the 5' RACE reads with MiXCR, one entry per CDR3 protein. The sample records over 600,000 distinct CDR3 sequences, about 20% being singletons. The sample taken for sequencing was blood, either unsorted or a sorted T cell fraction (not recorded which). The genes are TRBV5-5 and TRBJ2-5; the match to TRBD2 covers 8 bases. The TCR originated in a male donor with ankylosing spondylitis. The CDR3 DNA reads TGTGCCAGCAGCTTGGGGGCTAGCGGGTACCAAGAGACCCAGTACTTC. The encoded protein is CASSLGASGYQETQYF.